The TCR beta chain described here comes from a study of cytomegalovirus exposure and HLA in healthy donors. Study conclusions and caveats: Reportedly, diagnosis of cytomegalovirus status by the classifier showed high specificity and sensitivity.

V lost 7 bases and J lost 3, with 13 bases in between. In germline, CDR1 is MNHNY, CDR2 SVGAGI (reference sequence). This CDR3 spans 13 amino acids. Here immunoSEQ multiplex PCR was the method, and the copy in TCRdb shows in-frame clones only, minus some. Counted here are some 98,000 clones, approximately 88% occurring once; the ten biggest clones make up roughly 4%. With respect to this clone: Antigen unknown.

The sample was PBMCs. The sequence derives from a woman between 25 and 40 years old in good health and CMV-seronegative. The V and J genes are TRBV6-6 and TRBJ2-7; D possibly corresponds to TRBD1 (6 bases). CDR3 coding DNA: TGTGCCAGCACCCCAGGGGCAGACTACGAGCAGTACTTC. Translation gives CASTPGADYEQYF.